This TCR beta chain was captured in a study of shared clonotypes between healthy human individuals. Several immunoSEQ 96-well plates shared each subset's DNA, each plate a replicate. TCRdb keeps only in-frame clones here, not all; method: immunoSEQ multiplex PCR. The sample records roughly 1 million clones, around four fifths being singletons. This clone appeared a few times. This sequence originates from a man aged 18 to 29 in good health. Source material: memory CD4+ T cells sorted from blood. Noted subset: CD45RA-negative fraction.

In DNA form, the CDR3 reads TGTGCCAGCAGGGAACAGGGTCCGAACACTGAAGCTTTCTTT. Protein product: CASREQGPNTEAFF. J is TRBJ1-1 and V is TRBV6-5; D perhaps matches TRBD1 (6 bases). The germline gives CDR1 MNHEY, CDR2 SVGAGI. Trimming pared 6 bases from V and 1 base from J, leaving 12 bases between. This CDR3 has 14 residues.